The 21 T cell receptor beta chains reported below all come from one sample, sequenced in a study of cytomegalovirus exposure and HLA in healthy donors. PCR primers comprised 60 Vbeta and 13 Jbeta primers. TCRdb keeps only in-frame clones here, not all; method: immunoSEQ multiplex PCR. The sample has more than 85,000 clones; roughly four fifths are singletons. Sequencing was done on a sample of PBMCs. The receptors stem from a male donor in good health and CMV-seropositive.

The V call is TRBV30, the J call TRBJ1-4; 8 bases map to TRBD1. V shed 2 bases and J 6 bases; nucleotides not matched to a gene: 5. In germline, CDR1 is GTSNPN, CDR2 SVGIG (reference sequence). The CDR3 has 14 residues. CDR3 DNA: TGTGCCTGGAGTTCCGGGACAGGATATGAAAAACTGTTTTTT. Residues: CAWSSGTGYEKLFF.

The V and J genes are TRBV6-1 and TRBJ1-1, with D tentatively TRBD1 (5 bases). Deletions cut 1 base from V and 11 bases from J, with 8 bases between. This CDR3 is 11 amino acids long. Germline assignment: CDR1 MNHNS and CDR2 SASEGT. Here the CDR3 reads CASSEEGPAFF. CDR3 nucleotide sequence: TGTGCCAGCAGTGAAGAGGGGCCCGCTTTCTTT.

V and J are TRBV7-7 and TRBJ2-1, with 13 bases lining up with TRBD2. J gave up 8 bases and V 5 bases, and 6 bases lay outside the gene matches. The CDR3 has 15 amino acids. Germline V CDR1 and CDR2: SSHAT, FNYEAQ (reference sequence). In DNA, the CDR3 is TGTGCCAGCAGCCCCGGGACTAGCGGGATCTATGAGCAGTTCTTC. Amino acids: CASSPGTSGIYEQFF.

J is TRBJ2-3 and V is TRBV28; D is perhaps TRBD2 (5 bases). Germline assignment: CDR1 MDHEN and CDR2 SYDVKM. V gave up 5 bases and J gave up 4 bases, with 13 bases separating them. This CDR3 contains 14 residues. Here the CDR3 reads CASSPALAADTQYF. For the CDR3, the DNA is TGTGCCAGCAGTCCCGCCCTAGCTGCAGATACGCAGTATTTT.

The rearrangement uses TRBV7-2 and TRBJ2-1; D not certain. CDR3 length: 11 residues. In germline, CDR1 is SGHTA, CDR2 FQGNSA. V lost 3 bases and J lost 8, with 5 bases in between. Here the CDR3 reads CASSFPDEQFF. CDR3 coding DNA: TGTGCCAGCAGCTTTCCGGATGAGCAGTTCTTC.

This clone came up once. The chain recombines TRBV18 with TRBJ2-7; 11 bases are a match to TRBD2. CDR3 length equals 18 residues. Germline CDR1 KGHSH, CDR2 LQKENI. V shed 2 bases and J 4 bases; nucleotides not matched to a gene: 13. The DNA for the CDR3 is TGTGCCAGCTCACCAAGCGGACTAGCGGGCACACGAGGGTACGAGCAGTACTTC. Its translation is CASSPSGLAGTRGYEQYF.

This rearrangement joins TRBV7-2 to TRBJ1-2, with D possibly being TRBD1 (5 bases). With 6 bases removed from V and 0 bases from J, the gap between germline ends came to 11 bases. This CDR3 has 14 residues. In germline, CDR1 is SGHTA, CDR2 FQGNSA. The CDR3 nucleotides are TGTGCCAGCAGGAGCGGGGGTACTAACTATGGCTACACCTTC. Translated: CASRSGGTNYGYTF.

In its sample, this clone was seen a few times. In DNA, the CDR3 is TGCAGCGTTGGACAGGGGGTAGGCGCTGAAGCTTTCTTT. Translating gives CSVGQGVGAEAFF. The chain has TRBV29-1 and TRBJ1-1; TRBD1 matches at 9 bases. Germline V gives CDR1 SQVTM, CDR2 ANQGSEA. With V trimmed by 4 bases and J by 6 bases, 6 bases remained unmatched. The CDR3 length is 13 residues.

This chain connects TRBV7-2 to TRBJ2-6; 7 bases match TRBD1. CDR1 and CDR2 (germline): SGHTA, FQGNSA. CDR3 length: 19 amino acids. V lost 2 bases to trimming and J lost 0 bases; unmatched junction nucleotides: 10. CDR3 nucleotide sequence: TGTGCCAGCAGCTTACGCCCGACAGGGACGAACTCTGGGGCCAACGTCCTGACTTTC. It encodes CASSLRPTGTNSGANVLTF. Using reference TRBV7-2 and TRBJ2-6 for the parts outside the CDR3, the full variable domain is GAGVSQSPSNKVTEKGKDVELRCDPISGHTALYWYRQSLGQGLEFLIYFQGNSAPDKSGLPSDRFSAERTGGSVSTLTIQRTQQEDSAVYLCASSLRPTGTNSGANVLTFGAGSRLTVL.

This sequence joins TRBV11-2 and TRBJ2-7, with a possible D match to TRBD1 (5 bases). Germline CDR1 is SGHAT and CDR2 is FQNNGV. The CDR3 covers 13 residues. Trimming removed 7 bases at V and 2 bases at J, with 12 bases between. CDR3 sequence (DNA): TGTGCCAGCACCGCTCTCAGGGCCTACGAGCAGTACTTC. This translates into CASTALRAYEQYF.

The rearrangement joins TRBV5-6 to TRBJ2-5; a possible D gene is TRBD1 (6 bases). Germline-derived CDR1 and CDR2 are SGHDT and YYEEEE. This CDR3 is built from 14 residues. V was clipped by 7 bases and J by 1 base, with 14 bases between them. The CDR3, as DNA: TGTGCCAGCTCCCCGGGGACACCCCAAGAGACCCAGTACTTC. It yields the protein CASSPGTPQETQYF.

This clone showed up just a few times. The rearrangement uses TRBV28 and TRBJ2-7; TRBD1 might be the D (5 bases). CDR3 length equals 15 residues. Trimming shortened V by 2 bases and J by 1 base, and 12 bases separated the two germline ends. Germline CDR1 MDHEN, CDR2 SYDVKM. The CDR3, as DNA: TGTGCCAGCAGTTTAGTAGGGGATGGATCCTACGAGCAGTACTTC. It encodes CASSLVGDGSYEQYF.

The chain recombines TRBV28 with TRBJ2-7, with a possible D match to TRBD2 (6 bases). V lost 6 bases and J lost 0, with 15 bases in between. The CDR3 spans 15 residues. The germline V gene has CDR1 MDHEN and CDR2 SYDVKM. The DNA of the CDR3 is TGTGCCAGCAGCGCCGGAGGGCTAGACTCCTACGAGCAGTACTTC. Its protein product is CASSAGGLDSYEQYF.

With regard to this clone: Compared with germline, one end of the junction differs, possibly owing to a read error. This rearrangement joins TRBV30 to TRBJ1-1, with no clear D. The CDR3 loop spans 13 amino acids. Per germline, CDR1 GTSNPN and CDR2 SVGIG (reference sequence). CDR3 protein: CARVDGWNTEAFF. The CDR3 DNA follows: TGTGCCCGGGTAGATGGTTGGAACACTGAGGCTTTCTTT.

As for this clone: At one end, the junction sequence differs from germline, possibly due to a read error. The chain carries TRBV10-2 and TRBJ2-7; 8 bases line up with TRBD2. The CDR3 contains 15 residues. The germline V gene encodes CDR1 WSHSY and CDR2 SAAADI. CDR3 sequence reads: CASSKSGGQAYEQYF. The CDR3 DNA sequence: TGCGCCAGCAGTAAGTCGGGAGGGCAGGCCTACGAGCAGTACTTC.

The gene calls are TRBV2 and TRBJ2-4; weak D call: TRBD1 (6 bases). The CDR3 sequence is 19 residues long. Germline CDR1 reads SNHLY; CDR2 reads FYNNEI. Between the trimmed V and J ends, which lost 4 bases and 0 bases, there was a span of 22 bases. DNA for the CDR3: TGTGCCAGCAGTGTGGGGGCAGAATTTGGTTTTCTAGCCAAAAACATTCAGTACTTC. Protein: CASSVGAEFGFLAKNIQYF.

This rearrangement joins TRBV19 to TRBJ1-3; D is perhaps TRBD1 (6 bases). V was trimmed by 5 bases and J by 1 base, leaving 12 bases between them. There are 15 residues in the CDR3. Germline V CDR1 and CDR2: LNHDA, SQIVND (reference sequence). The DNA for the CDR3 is TGTGCCAGTAGTGACGACAGGAGATCTGGAAACACCATATATTTT. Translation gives CASSDDRRSGNTIYF.

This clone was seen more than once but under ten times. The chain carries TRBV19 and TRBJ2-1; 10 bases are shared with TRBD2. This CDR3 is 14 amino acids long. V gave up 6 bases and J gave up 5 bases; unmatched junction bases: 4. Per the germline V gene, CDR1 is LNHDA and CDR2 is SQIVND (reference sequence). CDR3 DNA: TGTGCCAGTAGGCCAGCGGGAGGGAACAATGAGCAGTTCTTC. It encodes CASRPAGGNNEQFF.

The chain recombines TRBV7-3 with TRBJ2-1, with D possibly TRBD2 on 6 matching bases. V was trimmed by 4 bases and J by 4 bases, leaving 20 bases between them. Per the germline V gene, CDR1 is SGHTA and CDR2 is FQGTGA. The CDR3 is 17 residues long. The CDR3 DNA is TGTGCCAGCAGCTCCGATCTTAGCGGCAACCTATACAATGAGCAGTTCTTC. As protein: CASSSDLSGNLYNEQFF.

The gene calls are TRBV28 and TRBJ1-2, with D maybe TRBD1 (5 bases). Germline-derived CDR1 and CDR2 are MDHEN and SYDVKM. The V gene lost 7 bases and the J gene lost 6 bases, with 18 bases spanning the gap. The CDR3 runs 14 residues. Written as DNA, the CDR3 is TGTGCCAGCACCGAAGAGCCGGGGGTAGATGGCTACACCTTC. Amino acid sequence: CASTEEPGVDGYTF.

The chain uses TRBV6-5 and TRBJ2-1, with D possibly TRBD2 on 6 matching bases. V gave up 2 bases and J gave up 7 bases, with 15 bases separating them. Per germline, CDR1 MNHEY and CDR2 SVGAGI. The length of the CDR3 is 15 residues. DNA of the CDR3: TGTGCCAGCAGTTACACCCTCGGGAGTGGAAATGAGCAGTTCTTC. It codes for CASSYTLGSGNEQFF.